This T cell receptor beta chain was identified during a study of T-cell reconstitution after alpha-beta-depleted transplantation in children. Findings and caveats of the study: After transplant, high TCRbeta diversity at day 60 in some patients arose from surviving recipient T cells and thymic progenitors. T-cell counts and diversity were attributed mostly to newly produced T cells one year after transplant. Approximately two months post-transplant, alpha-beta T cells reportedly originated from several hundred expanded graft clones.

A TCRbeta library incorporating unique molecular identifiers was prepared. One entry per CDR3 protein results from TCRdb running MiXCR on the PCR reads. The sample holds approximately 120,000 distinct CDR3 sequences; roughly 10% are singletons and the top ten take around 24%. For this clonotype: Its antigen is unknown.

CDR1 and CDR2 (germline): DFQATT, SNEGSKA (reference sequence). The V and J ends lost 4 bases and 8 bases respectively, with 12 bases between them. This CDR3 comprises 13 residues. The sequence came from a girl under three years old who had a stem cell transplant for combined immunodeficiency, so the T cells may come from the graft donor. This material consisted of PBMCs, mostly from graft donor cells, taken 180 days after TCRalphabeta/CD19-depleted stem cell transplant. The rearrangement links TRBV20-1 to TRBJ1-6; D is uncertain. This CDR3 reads CSAIWGSDSPLHF. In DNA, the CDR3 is TGCAGTGCTATTTGGGGATCTGATTCACCCCTCCACTTT.